This is a list of T cell receptor beta chains from one sample in a study of CD8+ T cells in alopecia areata. Profiling relied on immunoSEQ multiplex PCR, and the TCRdb table lists in-frame clones only, not all of them. The table includes about 220,000 clones, 50% to 60% detected once. Sequencing was performed on CD4+ T cells sorted from blood, taken at week 4, from a patient treated with tofacitinib. All receptors come from a human donor with alopecia areata. CDR3s include the opening cysteine and the closing phenylalanine or tryptophan. The order of the fields is D gene, clone size, V gene, J gene, CDR3 length, CDR3 DNA, CDR3 protein. A D gene is named only where the DNA matches it firmly. Clone size appears in some rows only: once, few, many, or a class for an expanded clone.

d_gene: -
abundance: -
v_gene: TRBV27
j_gene: TRBJ2-3
len: 15
CDR3nt: TGTGCCAGCAGTTCCTCGCGGGTGGGCACAGATACGCAGTATTTT
CDR3aa: CASSSSRVGTDTQYF

d_gene: TRBD1
abundance: -
v_gene: TRBV6-1
j_gene: TRBJ1-2
len: 16
CDR3nt: TGTGCCAGCAGCGAACGACAGGGGAAGGTCGACTATGGCTACACCTTC
CDR3aa: CASSERQGKVDYGYTF

d_gene: -
abundance: few
v_gene: TRBV30
j_gene: TRBJ1-1
len: 13
CDR3nt: TGTGCCTGGAGTCACATCCTGAACACTGAAGCTTTCTTT
CDR3aa: CAWSHILNTEAFF

d_gene: -
abundance: few
v_gene: TRBV10-3
j_gene: TRBJ2-5
len: 11
CDR3nt: TGTGCCATCAGTGAGGGGGAGACCCAGTACTTC
CDR3aa: CAISEGETQYF

d_gene: -
abundance: -
v_gene: TRBV29-1
j_gene: TRBJ2-7
len: 13
CDR3nt: TGCAGCGTTGGATGGGCAGGAAGGGGCGAGCAGTACTTC
CDR3aa: CSVGWAGRGEQYF

d_gene: -
abundance: few
v_gene: TRBV30
j_gene: TRBJ1-1
len: 12
CDR3nt: TGTGCCCGTCTAGAGGGGGGGACTGAAGCTTTCTTT
CDR3aa: CARLEGGTEAFF

d_gene: -
abundance: many
v_gene: TRBV7-8
j_gene: TRBJ2-3
len: 14
CDR3nt: TGTGCCAGCAGCTTAGGTGACGGATTATATACGCAGTATTTT
CDR3aa: CASSLGDGLYTQYF

d_gene: -
abundance: -
v_gene: TRBV4-3
j_gene: TRBJ1-2
len: 13
CDR3nt: TGCGCCAGCAGCCAAGATCCGTGGAGTGGCTACACCTTC
CDR3aa: CASSQDPWSGYTF

d_gene: -
abundance: once
v_gene: TRBV29-1
j_gene: TRBJ2-1
len: 18
CDR3nt: TGCAGCGTTGAAGATCCCCATAACTTAGAGAGCTCCTACAATGAGCAGTTCTTC
CDR3aa: CSVEDPHNLESSYNEQFF

d_gene: TRBD2
abundance: -
v_gene: TRBV5-1
j_gene: TRBJ2-5
len: 14
CDR3nt: TGCGCCAGCAGCTTCGAGCGGGGGGACGAGACCCAGTACTTC
CDR3aa: CASSFERGDETQYF

d_gene: TRBD1
abundance: -
v_gene: TRBV5-6
j_gene: TRBJ2-6
len: 14
CDR3nt: TGTGCCAGCAGCACGACCGGGACAGACAACGTCCTGACTTTC
CDR3aa: CASSTTGTDNVLTF

d_gene: TRBD1
abundance: -
v_gene: TRBV15
j_gene: TRBJ1-6
len: 14
CDR3nt: TGTGCCACCAGCAGAAGACAGGGGGAATCACCCCTCCACTTT
CDR3aa: CATSRRQGESPLHF

d_gene: -
abundance: -
v_gene: TRBV30
j_gene: TRBJ2-3
len: 11
CDR3nt: TGTGCCTGGACCGGGGTGGGTACGCAGTATTTT
CDR3aa: CAWTGVGTQYF

d_gene: -
abundance: -
v_gene: TRBV7-2
j_gene: TRBJ2-5
len: 13
CDR3nt: TGTGCCAGCAGCTCCCAGAGGGTCGAGACCCAGTACTTC
CDR3aa: CASSSQRVETQYF

d_gene: TRBD1
abundance: -
v_gene: TRBV4-1
j_gene: TRBJ2-3
len: 16
CDR3nt: TGCGCCAGCAGCCAAGGACAGGGGCGCGGAGCAGATACGCAGTATTTT
CDR3aa: CASSQGQGRGADTQYF

d_gene: -
abundance: -
v_gene: TRBV4-1
j_gene: TRBJ1-6
len: 11
CDR3nt: TGCGCCAGCAGCCAAGGTCCGGCCCTCCACTTT
CDR3aa: CASSQGPALHF

d_gene: -
abundance: -
v_gene: TRBV29-1
j_gene: TRBJ1-1
len: 13
CDR3nt: TGCAGCGGGAGTACAGGGATGGGCACTGAAGCTTTCTTT
CDR3aa: CSGSTGMGTEAFF

d_gene: -
abundance: -
v_gene: TRBV30
j_gene: TRBJ1-5
len: 15
CDR3nt: TGTGCCTGGAGTGTACCCGGGACCAGTTATCAGCCCCAGCATTTT
CDR3aa: CAWSVPGTSYQPQHF

d_gene: -
abundance: once
v_gene: TRBV11-1
j_gene: TRBJ2-4
len: 13
CDR3nt: TGTGCCAGCAGCCGGGACCCACGAAACATTCAGTACTTC
CDR3aa: CASSRDPRNIQYF

d_gene: -
abundance: few
v_gene: TRBV11-2
j_gene: TRBJ2-7
len: 11
CDR3nt: TGTGCCAGCAGTTACCGTTTAGAGCAGTACTTC
CDR3aa: CASSYRLEQYF

d_gene: -
abundance: few
v_gene: TRBV7-2
j_gene: TRBJ2-1
len: 14
CDR3nt: TGTGCCAGCAGCTTAACTAGAATGGACAATGAGCAGTTCTTC
CDR3aa: CASSLTRMDNEQFF

d_gene: TRBD1
abundance: -
v_gene: TRBV29-1
j_gene: TRBJ1-2
len: 11
CDR3nt: TGCAGCGCAATGACAGGGCGTGGCTACACCTTC
CDR3aa: CSAMTGRGYTF

d_gene: -
abundance: -
v_gene: TRBV5-4
j_gene: TRBJ1-6
len: 16
CDR3nt: TGTGCCAGCAGCTTGGCACTAGGACAAACTAATTCACCCCTCCACTTT
CDR3aa: CASSLALGQTNSPLHF

d_gene: TRBD1
abundance: -
v_gene: TRBV29-1
j_gene: TRBJ1-2
len: 13
CDR3nt: TGCAGCGCTGGGACAGCCGATAACTATGGCTACACCTTC
CDR3aa: CSAGTADNYGYTF

d_gene: -
abundance: -
v_gene: TRBV27
j_gene: TRBJ1-1
len: 15
CDR3nt: TGTGCCAGCAGTTTACAGGGACGGAGGGACACTGAAGCTTTCTTT
CDR3aa: CASSLQGRRDTEAFF

d_gene: -
abundance: -
v_gene: TRBV29-1
j_gene: TRBJ2-7
len: 11
CDR3nt: TGCAGCGTCGATTTAGCGTCAGTCGAGTACTTC
CDR3aa: CSVDLASVEYF

d_gene: -
abundance: -
v_gene: TRBV29-1
j_gene: TRBJ2-5
len: 14
CDR3nt: TGCAGCGTTGCGATCGGGACGGAGAAAGAGACCCAGTACTTC
CDR3aa: CSVAIGTEKETQYF

d_gene: -
abundance: -
v_gene: TRBV10-3
j_gene: TRBJ1-3
len: 13
CDR3nt: TGTGCCATCAGACAGGACTCTGGAAACACCATATATTTT
CDR3aa: CAIRQDSGNTIYF

d_gene: -
abundance: -
v_gene: TRBV25-1
j_gene: TRBJ2-3
len: 16
CDR3nt: TGTGCCAGCAGTGCACAGGGTGTTTTTAGCACAGATACGCAGTATTTT
CDR3aa: CASSAQGVFSTDTQYF

d_gene: TRBD2
abundance: -
v_gene: TRBV25-1
j_gene: TRBJ2-1
len: 15
CDR3nt: TGTGCCAGCAGTGAATACGGGGAGGGAAACAATGAGCAGTTCTTC
CDR3aa: CASSEYGEGNNEQFF

d_gene: -
abundance: -
v_gene: TRBV13
j_gene: TRBJ1-1
len: 15
CDR3nt: TGTGCCAGCAGCTTAAGTCGACGGGGTGACACTGAAGCTTTCTTT
CDR3aa: CASSLSRRGDTEAFF

d_gene: TRBD1
abundance: few
v_gene: TRBV27
j_gene: TRBJ2-7
len: 15
CDR3nt: TGTGCCAGCAGTTTATGGGACAGGGGGTCCTACGAGCAGTACTTC
CDR3aa: CASSLWDRGSYEQYF

d_gene: -
abundance: few
v_gene: TRBV5-1
j_gene: TRBJ1-1
len: 12
CDR3nt: TGCGCCAGCAGTCAGGATGGCACTGAAGCTTTCTTT
CDR3aa: CASSQDGTEAFF

d_gene: -
abundance: -
v_gene: TRBV29-1
j_gene: TRBJ2-5
len: 13
CDR3nt: TGCAGCGTCGTGGGGGGACGGGGTGAGACCCAGTACTTC
CDR3aa: CSVVGGRGETQYF

d_gene: -
abundance: -
v_gene: TRBV29-1
j_gene: TRBJ1-2
len: 13
CDR3nt: TGCAGCGTGGGCGGACATCTCATCGTGGGCTACACCTTC
CDR3aa: CSVGGHLIVGYTF

d_gene: -
abundance: -
v_gene: TRBV7-9
j_gene: TRBJ1-6
len: 16
CDR3nt: TGTGCCAGCAGCTTAGCAGGAGTTCAGGGATATTCACCCCTCCACTTT
CDR3aa: CASSLAGVQGYSPLHF

d_gene: -
abundance: -
v_gene: TRBV5-4
j_gene: TRBJ2-7
len: 14
CDR3nt: TGTGCCAGCAGCACTGCGGGGTTCTCCTACGAGCAGTACTTC
CDR3aa: CASSTAGFSYEQYF

d_gene: -
abundance: -
v_gene: TRBV30
j_gene: TRBJ2-7
len: 17
CDR3nt: TGTGCCTGGAGCGCCCATATCCTAGGAAGGGATTACGACGAGCAGTACTTC
CDR3aa: CAWSAHILGRDYDEQYF

d_gene: TRBD2
abundance: -
v_gene: TRBV5-1
j_gene: TRBJ2-7
len: 16
CDR3nt: TGCGCCAGCAGCCCAAGGGGAGGGCAGGGTAGCCACGAGCAGTACTTC
CDR3aa: CASSPRGGQGSHEQYF

d_gene: TRBD2
abundance: -
v_gene: TRBV25-1
j_gene: TRBJ2-7
len: 14
CDR3nt: TGTGCCAGCAGTGGAGCGGGGGGGCAGGGGGAGCAGTACTTC
CDR3aa: CASSGAGGQGEQYF

d_gene: -
abundance: -
v_gene: TRBV27
j_gene: TRBJ1-6
len: 16
CDR3nt: TGTGCCAGCAGTTTATCGAGCAGCTCCTATAATTCACCCCTCCACTTT
CDR3aa: CASSLSSSSYNSPLHF

d_gene: TRBD1
abundance: -
v_gene: TRBV27
j_gene: TRBJ2-1
len: 15
CDR3nt: TGTGCCAGCAGTCCCCGACAGGGTCCCGGGTATGAGCAGTTCTTC
CDR3aa: CASSPRQGPGYEQFF

d_gene: -
abundance: -
v_gene: TRBV29-1
j_gene: TRBJ1-3
len: 11
CDR3nt: TGCAGCGTTAGAGATGGAAACACCATATATTTT
CDR3aa: CSVRDGNTIYF

d_gene: -
abundance: -
v_gene: TRBV14
j_gene: TRBJ1-6
len: 14
CDR3nt: TGTGCCAGCAGTCTTAACAGGGTTCGGTCACCCCTCCACTTT
CDR3aa: CASSLNRVRSPLHF

d_gene: -
abundance: -
v_gene: TRBV29-1
j_gene: TRBJ1-2
len: 12
CDR3nt: TGCAGCGTTGAAGGGAGGCAGGATGGCTACACCTTC
CDR3aa: CSVEGRQDGYTF

d_gene: -
abundance: -
v_gene: TRBV29-1
j_gene: TRBJ2-5
len: 15
CDR3nt: TGCAGCGTTGCCCGCGCTAGTTTGAGTCGTGAGACCCAGTACTTC
CDR3aa: CSVARASLSRETQYF

d_gene: TRBD1
abundance: -
v_gene: TRBV30
j_gene: TRBJ2-7
len: 12
CDR3nt: TGTGCCTCCGGGACAGGGCCCTACGAGCAGTACTTC
CDR3aa: CASGTGPYEQYF

d_gene: TRBD1
abundance: -
v_gene: TRBV10-3
j_gene: TRBJ2-7
len: 14
CDR3nt: TGTGCCATCAGAACGGGACAGGGACCCTACGAGCAGTACTTC
CDR3aa: CAIRTGQGPYEQYF

d_gene: -
abundance: few
v_gene: TRBV30
j_gene: TRBJ2-1
len: 16
CDR3nt: TGTGCCTGGAGTGTATGGACAGCCACACTGGGAAGTGAGCAGTTCTTC
CDR3aa: CAWSVWTATLGSEQFF

d_gene: -
abundance: few
v_gene: TRBV29-1
j_gene: TRBJ2-1
len: 11
CDR3nt: TGCAGCGCCGAAAGGGCAAATGAGCAGTTCTTC
CDR3aa: CSAERANEQFF